One sample yielded the 24 T cell receptor beta chains listed below, sequenced in a study of neurological immune-mediated disorders. TCRdb ran MiXCR on the 5' RACE reads and lists one entry per CDR3 protein. The table shows tens of thousands of distinct CDR3 sequences, with around a tenth occurring only once. Material: PBMCs. These receptors all stem from a middle-aged man in good health.

This clonotype was detected ten times or more. The V call is TRBV6-5, the J call TRBJ2-1; weak D call: TRBD1 (5 bases). V lost 4 bases and J lost 9, with 19 bases in between. Germline values: CDR1 MNHEY, CDR2 SVGAGI. This CDR3 spans 15 amino acids. The CDR3: CASSSSRLSRGEQFF. Written as DNA, the CDR3 is TGTGCCAGCAGTTCCAGTAGGCTGTCAAGGGGTGAGCAGTTCTTC.

This chain connects TRBV7-8 to TRBJ1-1, with 8 bases aligning to TRBD1. The CDR3 spans 14 residues. V dropped 5 bases and J dropped 4; count of bases not matched to a gene: 6. CDR1 is SGHVS, CDR2 FQNEAQ, per germline. CDR3 coding DNA: TGTGCCAGCAGCCTACAGGGGGGTAGCACTGAAGCTTTCTTT. This gives the protein CASSLQGGSTEAFF.

This clonotype was counted at least ten times. This chain links TRBV20-1 with TRBJ2-7, with 9 nucleotides matching TRBD1. Per the germline V gene, CDR1 is DFQATT and CDR2 is SNEGSKA (reference sequence). The CDR3 is made up of 14 amino acids. V was clipped by 5 bases and J by 2 bases; unmatched bases: 7. CDR3 in DNA: TGCAGTGCTCCGTTCAGACAGGGGGCCTACGAGCAGTACTTC. Translation: CSAPFRQGAYEQYF.

This clonotype was found many times. This chain connects TRBV3-1 to TRBJ2-4; D is unresolved. V dropped 4 bases and J dropped 0 bases, with 22 bases sitting between them. CDR1 is LGHDT, CDR2 YNNKEL, per germline (reference sequence). CDR3 length equals 19 residues. The CDR3 sequence is CASSPGSTVPGLAKNIQYF. The CDR3 nucleotides read TGTGCCAGCAGCCCGGGCTCGACGGTCCCGGGTCTAGCCAAAAACATTCAGTACTTC. The whole variable domain, remainder taken from reference TRBV3-1 and TRBJ2-4, is DTAVSQTPKYLVTQMGNDKSIKCEQNLGHDTMYWYKQDSKKFLKIMFSYNNKELIINETVPNRFSPKSPDKAHLNLHINSLELGDSAVYFCASSPGSTVPGLAKNIQYFGAGTRLSVL.

This clonotype was counted at least ten times. J is TRBJ2-3 and V is TRBV20-1; D is perhaps TRBD2 (5 bases). The length of the CDR3 is 14 residues. The ends were cut back, 5 bases at V and 3 bases at J, with 15 bases in the middle. Germline V CDR1 and CDR2: DFQATT, SNEGSKA (reference sequence). The chain's CDR3 is CSAEDTRRTDTQYF. CDR3 in DNA: TGCAGTGCTGAGGATACTAGAAGGACAGATACGCAGTATTTT.

This clonotype occurred many times. The V gene is TRBV20-1, the J gene TRBJ1-3; D unclear. The V end lost 3 bases, the J end lost 3 bases, and 6 bases lay between the germline ends. This CDR3 region has 12 residues. Germline lookup yields CDR1 DFQATT and CDR2 SNEGSKA (reference sequence). Here the CDR3 reads CSASPSGNTIYF. The DNA of the CDR3 is TGCAGTGCTAGCCCCAGTGGAAACACCATATATTTT.

There are many counts of this clonotype. The V gene is TRBV5-6, the J gene TRBJ1-1, with 7 bases aligning to TRBD1. The CDR3 is 14 amino acids. V shed 1 base, J shed 6 bases, and the junction held 6 bases outside the gene matches. CDR1 SGHDT and CDR2 YYEEEE come from the germline V gene. Here the CDR3 DNA reads TGTGCCAGCAGCTTGTGGCAGGGGGTCCCTGAAGCTTTCTTT. Translation gives CASSLWQGVPEAFF.

This clonotype has a count of ten or more. The chain carries TRBV29-1 and TRBJ1-1; the match to TRBD1 covers 10 bases. Germline-derived CDR1 and CDR2 are SQVTM and ANQGSEA. The CDR3 has 11 residues. V dropped 4 bases and J dropped 11; count of bases not matched to a gene: 4. The CDR3 is CSVGGDRGAFF. Here the CDR3 DNA reads TGCAGCGTTGGGGGGGACAGGGGCGCTTTCTTT. The full variable domain, completed using reference TRBV29-1 and TRBJ1-1, is SAVISQKPSRDICQRGTSLTIQCQVDSQVTMMFWYRQQPGQSLTLIATANQGSEATYESGFVIDKFPISRPNLTFSTLTVSNMSPEDSSIYLCSVGGDRGAFFGQGTRLTVV.

The CDR3 coding sequence is TGTGCCAGCAGCTTACGGGGAGGAGGGGGCGCGGGCCTCTCCTACAATGAGCAGTTCTTC. This gives the protein CASSLRGGGGAGLSYNEQFF. V gene TRBV7-3 combines with J gene TRBJ2-1, with D possibly being TRBD1 (7 bases). CDR1 and CDR2 (germline): SGHTA, FQGTGA. Between the trimmed V and J ends, which lost 2 bases and 0 bases, there was a span of 23 bases. The CDR3 contains 20 residues.

The V gene is TRBV18, the J gene TRBJ2-7; TRBD2 matches at 14 bases. CDR3 length equals 16 residues. The V segment lost 3 bases and the J segment 5 bases; nucleotides outside the gene matches: 6. Germline CDR1 reads KGHSH; CDR2 reads LQKENI. DNA for the CDR3: TGTGCCAGCTCACCCACCGGGACTAGCGGGAGAGACGAGCAGTACTTC. Translating gives CASSPTGTSGRDEQYF.

This clonotype has ten or more counts. The chain links TRBV5-6 to TRBJ2-7; D ambiguous. The V gene lost 1 base and the J gene lost 1 base, with 6 bases spanning the gap. CDR3 length equals 13 residues. Germline values: CDR1 SGHDT, CDR2 YYEEEE. The CDR3 loop reads CASSLLTSYEQYF. CDR3 DNA sequence: TGTGCCAGCAGCTTGTTAACGTCCTACGAGCAGTACTTC.

The chain recombines TRBV20-1 with TRBJ1-3; D is uncertain. The V and J ends lost 3 bases and 0 bases respectively, with 9 bases between them. The V gene's germline CDR1 is DFQATT and CDR2 SNEGSKA (reference sequence). The CDR3 totals 14 residues. The CDR3 DNA reads as TGCAGTGCTAGTGGAGGGAGCTCTGGAAACACCATATATTTT. Amino acid sequence: CSASGGSSGNTIYF.

This clonotype was observed at least ten times. The chain links TRBV5-1 to TRBJ1-1; D is uncertain. Trimming removed 7 bases from V and 1 base from J, with 17 bases in between. The CDR3 sequence is 15 residues long. Germline V lookup: CDR1 SGHRS, CDR2 YFSETQ. The chain's CDR3 is CASQADGSQNTEAFF. The CDR3 coding sequence is TGCGCCAGCCAAGCGGACGGTTCCCAGAACACTGAAGCTTTCTTT.

In its sample, this clonotype was seen many times. The J gene is TRBJ1-2, the V gene TRBV11-2; the D gene is possibly TRBD1 (5 bases). The CDR3 runs to 12 residues. Germline assignment: CDR1 SGHAT and CDR2 FQNNGV. The ends were cut back, 5 bases at V and 8 bases at J, with 12 bases in the middle. The CDR3 nucleotides read TGTGCCAGCAGCAATGTGGGGGTCGGCTACACCTTC. It codes for CASSNVGVGYTF.

This chain uses TRBV28 with TRBJ1-4, with 9 bases lining up with TRBD1. V was clipped by 7 bases and J by 8 bases; unmatched bases: 8. CDR1 is MDHEN and CDR2 is SYDVKM in the germline V gene. The CDR3 is 14 amino acids. The CDR3 is CASIDRGTGEKLFF. Written as DNA, the CDR3 is TGTGCCAGCATAGACAGGGGGACTGGCGAAAAACTGTTTTTT.

This clonotype was seen at least ten times. The J gene is TRBJ2-3, the V gene TRBV5-6; D unresolved. V dropped 4 bases and J dropped 0 bases, with 18 bases sitting between them. The CDR3 totals 17 residues. CDR1 and CDR2 (germline): SGHDT, YYEEEE. CDR3 DNA: TGTGCCAGCAGCCCTCTTCGGTCTTTAACTAGCACAGATACGCAGTATTTT. Translated: CASSPLRSLTSTDTQYF.

This clonotype has a count of ten or more. The J gene is TRBJ1-5, the V gene TRBV7-8; D gene unclear. The CDR3 runs 14 residues. V was clipped by 5 bases and J by 1 base, with 9 bases between them. Germline V gives CDR1 SGHVS, CDR2 FQNEAQ. CDR3 sequence: CASSPTTSNQPQHF. CDR3 coding DNA: TGTGCCAGCAGCCCGACAACCAGCAATCAGCCCCAGCATTTT.

This clonotype was observed at least ten times. CDR3: CASSYFLGGGSDVEQFF. CDR3 nucleotides: TGTGCCAGCAGTTACTTCCTCGGGGGGGGAAGTGATGTTGAGCAGTTCTTC. The chain couples TRBV6-2 or TRBV6-3 to TRBJ2-1; 8 bases agree with TRBD2. The CDR3 runs 17 residues. With V trimmed by 1 base and J by 9 bases, 14 bases remained unmatched. Germline V gene lookup returns CDR1 MNHEY and CDR2 SVGEGT.

This clonotype was picked up a small number of times. The CDR3 reads CASSLGSLGTGELFF. For the CDR3, the DNA is TGTGCCAGCAGCTTAGGTAGTCTCGGCACCGGGGAGCTGTTTTTT. The rearrangement links TRBV7-8 to TRBJ2-2; D remains unclear. The germline V and J ends were trimmed by 1 base and 4 bases, with 10 bases remaining between them. Looked up from germline, CDR1 is SGHVS and CDR2 is FQNEAQ. The CDR3 is 15 amino acids.

This clonotype has at least ten counts. V and J are TRBV6-6 and TRBJ1-2; no definite D call. The CDR3 totals 13 residues. Germline V gene lookup returns CDR1 MNHNY and CDR2 SVGAGI (reference sequence). V lost 6 bases and J 5 bases, leaving 13 bases between the germline ends. CDR3 DNA sequence: TGTGCCAGCAGACGCCCAGAGGGTTATGGCTACACCTTC. Protein sequence: CASRRPEGYGYTF.

In its sample, this clonotype was seen many times. The chain employs TRBV5-6 and TRBJ1-3, with unresolved D. Germline V gene data show CDR1 as SGHDT and CDR2 as YYEEEE. This CDR3 is 14 amino acids long. V gave up 4 bases and J gave up 2 bases, with 10 bases separating them. CDR3 in amino acids: CASSLPVPGNTIYF. The CDR3 DNA sequence: TGTGCCAGCAGCCTACCTGTACCTGGAAACACCATATATTTT. Using reference TRBV5-6 and TRBJ1-3 for the parts outside the CDR3, the full variable domain is DAGVTQSPTHLIKTRGQQVTLRCSPKSGHDTVSWYQQALGQGPQFIFQYYEEEERQRGNFPDRFSGHQFPNYSSELNVNALLLGDSALYLCASSLPVPGNTIYFGEGSWLTVV.

Many counts were recorded for this clonotype. The rearrangement joins TRBV5-6 to TRBJ2-7; the match to TRBD2 covers 13 bases. The V and J ends lost 2 bases and 5 bases, in that order; junction bases with no gene match: 4. CDR3 length equals 15 residues. The germline V gene encodes CDR1 SGHDT and CDR2 YYEEEE. Here the CDR3 DNA reads TGTGCCAGCAGCTTACTAGCGGGGGGGCCCAACGAGCAGTACTTC. Translated: CASSLLAGGPNEQYF.

In its sample, this clonotype was seen many times. V usage is TRBV12-3 or TRBV12-4 and J usage is TRBJ2-7, with unresolved D. This CDR3 is 13 amino acids long. Trimming took 0 bases from V and 2 from J, leaving 5 bases between them. CDR3 sequence: CASSLALTYEQYF. CDR3 coding DNA: TGTGCCAGCAGTTTAGCGCTGACCTACGAGCAGTACTTC.

Ten or more counts support this clonotype. The CDR3 reads CSVSKKKETQYF. CDR3 DNA: TGCAGCGTTAGTAAGAAAAAAGAGACCCAGTACTTC. This chain links TRBV29-1 with TRBJ2-5; D gene unclear. From germline, CDR1 is SQVTM and CDR2 ANQGSEA. V shed 5 bases and J shed 3 bases, with 10 bases lying between them. The CDR3 length is 12 residues.